This is a list of T cell receptor beta chains from one sample in a study of T cell responses to AZD1222 COVID-19 vaccine. Method: immunoSEQ multiplex PCR; TCRdb's copy keeps in-frame clones and lacks some. In the table there are about 130,000 clones, 80% to 90% of which are singletons. The source material was peripheral blood, sampled on day 0 of AZD1222 vaccination. Receptors originate from an adult in good health. Both conserved end residues are part of each CDR3. Fields, in order: D gene, V gene, J gene, clone size, CDR3 protein, CDR3 DNA. D genes are given only for firm matches. Size is stated for part of the rows, as once, few or many counts, or as a class when the clone is expanded.

D: -
V: TRBV19
J: TRBJ1-1
size: -
CDR3: CASSRQEEGAFF
DNA: TGTGCCAGTAGTAGACAGGAGGAAGGTGCTTTCTTT

D: -
V: TRBV5-6
J: TRBJ1-3
size: -
CDR3: CASSRGPAVPGNTIYF
DNA: TGTGCCAGCAGCAGGGGACCGGCCGTGCCTGGAAACACCATATATTTT

D: -
V: TRBV20-1
J: TRBJ1-2
size: -
CDR3: CSAPYYGYTF
DNA: TGCAGTGCTCCTTACTATGGCTACACCTTC

D: -
V: TRBV21-1
J: TRBJ2-5
size: -
CDR3: CASPKGGIGETQYF
DNA: TGTGCCAGCCCTAAGGGGGGGATAGGCGAGACCCAGTACTTC

D: -
V: TRBV6-6
J: TRBJ2-7
size: -
CDR3: CASSPGGYEQYF
DNA: TGTGCCAGCAGCCCCGGGGGCTACGAGCAGTACTTC

D: -
V: TRBV7-2
J: TRBJ1-6
size: -
CDR3: CASSLESSYNSPLHF
DNA: TGTGCCAGCAGCTTAGAAAGCTCCTATAATTCACCCCTCCACTTT

D: -
V: TRBV3-1/TRBV3-2
J: TRBJ2-7
size: -
CDR3: CASSPTRDTIYEQYF
DNA: TGTGCCAGCAGCCCCACCCGGGACACAATTTACGAGCAGTACTTC

D: -
V: TRBV24-1
J: TRBJ1-2
size: -
CDR3: CATSDSGINYGYTF
DNA: TGTGCCACCAGTGATTCAGGGATTAACTATGGCTACACCTTC

D: -
V: TRBV6-5
J: TRBJ1-1
size: -
CDR3: CASSYRGPREAFF
DNA: TGTGCCAGCAGTTACCGTGGCCCCCGAGAAGCTTTCTTT

D: TRBD1
V: TRBV10-3
J: TRBJ2-7
size: -
CDR3: CAISEMPGQGANEQYF
DNA: TGTGCCATCAGTGAGATGCCGGGACAGGGGGCAAACGAGCAGTACTTC

D: -
V: TRBV7-9
J: TRBJ1-1
size: -
CDR3: CASSLALDSEAFF
DNA: TGTGCCAGCAGCTTAGCGTTAGACAGCGAAGCTTTCTTT

D: -
V: TRBV5-1
J: TRBJ1-1
size: once
CDR3: CASSTQAQNTEAFF
DNA: TGCGCCAGCAGCACGCAGGCTCAGAACACTGAAGCTTTCTTT

D: TRBD1
V: TRBV18
J: TRBJ1-3
size: -
CDR3: CASSPRNRGSSGNTIYF
DNA: TGTGCCAGCTCACCACGGAACAGGGGATCATCTGGAAACACCATATATTTT

D: TRBD2
V: TRBV6-4
J: TRBJ2-1
size: -
CDR3: CASSPGLAGGRAFYNEQFF
DNA: TGTGCCAGCAGCCCGGGACTAGCGGGAGGCCGGGCCTTCTACAATGAGCAGTTCTTC

D: -
V: TRBV19
J: TRBJ2-7
size: -
CDR3: CASSMAGIYEQYF
DNA: TGTGCCAGTAGTATGGCGGGAATCTACGAGCAGTACTTC

D: TRBD2
V: TRBV7-2
J: TRBJ2-1
size: -
CDR3: CASSLTASGSYNEQFF
DNA: TGTGCCAGCAGCTTAACGGCTAGCGGGAGCTACAATGAGCAGTTCTTC

D: TRBD1
V: TRBV6-1
J: TRBJ1-2
size: -
CDR3: CASSEAQGAPNYGYTF
DNA: TGTGCCAGCAGTGAAGCACAGGGGGCGCCCAACTATGGCTACACCTTC

D: TRBD1
V: TRBV7-3
J: TRBJ2-7
size: -
CDR3: CASSLTGGQDEQYF
DNA: TGTGCCAGCAGCTTAACGGGGGGACAGGACGAGCAGTACTTC

D: -
V: TRBV5-1
J: TRBJ2-7
size: -
CDR3: CASSPTGGAYEQYF
DNA: TGCGCCAGCAGTCCTACAGGGGGGGCCTACGAGCAGTACTTC

D: TRBD2
V: TRBV10-3
J: TRBJ2-3
size: -
CDR3: CAISEGLAGINTQYF
DNA: TGTGCCATCAGTGAGGGACTAGCGGGAATAAATACGCAGTATTTT

D: -
V: TRBV7-2
J: TRBJ2-1
size: once
CDR3: CASTPQIGANEQFF
DNA: TGTGCCAGCACCCCCCAGATCGGAGCGAATGAGCAGTTCTTC

D: -
V: TRBV19
J: TRBJ2-7
size: -
CDR3: CASSIGTGSGEQYF
DNA: TGTGCCAGTAGTATAGGCACAGGGTCTGGCGAGCAGTACTTC

D: -
V: TRBV6-5
J: TRBJ2-1
size: few
CDR3: CASQTYAGAEQFF
DNA: TGTGCCAGCCAAACCTACGCGGGGGCCGAGCAGTTCTTC

D: -
V: TRBV15
J: TRBJ1-1
size: -
CDR3: CATSRGGGAGRKEAEAFF
DNA: TGTGCCACCAGCAGGGGAGGCGGAGCAGGGAGGAAGGAAGCTGAAGCTTTCTTT

D: -
V: TRBV2
J: TRBJ1-2
size: -
CDR3: CASKFGGTYGYTF
DNA: TGTGCCAGCAAATTTGGAGGGACCTATGGCTACACCTTC

D: -
V: TRBV11-2
J: TRBJ1-3
size: -
CDR3: CASSLMERDGNTIYF
DNA: TGTGCCAGCAGCCTGATGGAGCGCGACGGAAACACCATATATTTT

D: -
V: TRBV3-1/TRBV3-2
J: TRBJ1-6
size: -
CDR3: CASSPGSLVHNSPLHF
DNA: TGTGCCAGCAGCCCAGGGAGCCTAGTTCATAATTCACCCCTCCACTTT

D: TRBD1
V: TRBV6-5
J: TRBJ2-7
size: -
CDR3: CASRGTVYTYEQYF
DNA: TGTGCCAGCAGAGGGACAGTGTATACCTACGAGCAGTACTTC

D: -
V: TRBV11-2
J: TRBJ1-1
size: -
CDR3: CASSLVGEDTEAFF
DNA: TGTGCCAGCAGCTTAGTAGGCGAGGACACTGAAGCTTTCTTT

D: -
V: TRBV5-4
J: TRBJ1-2
size: -
CDR3: CASSSLDSYGYTF
DNA: TGTGCCAGCAGCTCGCTGGACAGCTATGGCTACACCTTC

D: -
V: TRBV18
J: TRBJ1-4
size: -
CDR3: CASSPAALGAGEKLFF
DNA: TGTGCCAGCTCACCAGCAGCCCTAGGGGCCGGTGAAAAACTGTTTTTT

D: -
V: TRBV4-3
J: TRBJ1-2
size: medium-sized
CDR3: CASSSKRRGIDGYTF
DNA: TGCGCCAGCAGCTCAAAAAGGCGGGGGATCGATGGCTACACCTTC

D: -
V: TRBV6-5
J: TRBJ2-7
size: -
CDR3: CASPRDSSAYEQYF
DNA: TGTGCCAGCCCGCGGGACAGTTCGGCCTACGAGCAGTACTTC

D: -
V: TRBV28
J: TRBJ2-1
size: -
CDR3: CASSRYEGQFEQFF
DNA: TGTGCCAGCAGCCGATATGAGGGCCAGTTTGAGCAGTTCTTC

D: TRBD2
V: TRBV4-1
J: TRBJ2-1
size: -
CDR3: CASSHRSGSHNEQFF
DNA: TGCGCCAGCAGCCATCGAAGCGGGAGCCACAATGAGCAGTTCTTC

D: TRBD2
V: TRBV5-1
J: TRBJ2-3
size: -
CDR3: CASSPGTSGKSTDTQYF
DNA: TGCGCCAGCAGCCCTGGGACTAGCGGGAAGAGCACAGATACGCAGTATTTT

D: -
V: TRBV6-2/TRBV6-3
J: TRBJ2-3
size: -
CDR3: CASSFHRNTQYF
DNA: TGTGCCAGCAGTTTCCATAGAAACACGCAGTATTTT

D: -
V: TRBV10-3
J: TRBJ2-7
size: -
CDR3: CAISELGKEQYF
DNA: TGTGCCATCAGTGAGTTGGGGAAAGAGCAGTACTTC

D: TRBD1
V: TRBV28
J: TRBJ1-3
size: -
CDR3: CASRTGQGNTIYF
DNA: TGTGCCAGCAGGACGGGACAGGGAAACACCATATATTTT

D: TRBD1
V: TRBV5-1
J: TRBJ1-2
size: -
CDR3: CASSGDRGASGYTF
DNA: TGCGCCAGCAGCGGGGACAGGGGAGCCTCTGGCTACACCTTC

D: TRBD1
V: TRBV9
J: TRBJ2-3
size: -
CDR3: CASSVLDRVDTQYF
DNA: TGTGCCAGCAGCGTGTTAGACAGGGTAGATACGCAGTATTTT

D: -
V: TRBV3-1/TRBV3-2
J: TRBJ2-1
size: -
CDR3: CASSQVLVSSEQFF
DNA: TGTGCCAGCAGCCAAGTCCTAGTATCGAGTGAGCAGTTCTTC

D: TRBD2
V: TRBV18
J: TRBJ2-2
size: -
CDR3: CASSPGLAGAYTGELFF
DNA: TGTGCCAGCTCACCGGGACTAGCGGGAGCCTACACCGGGGAGCTGTTTTTT

D: TRBD1
V: TRBV7-9
J: TRBJ1-3
size: -
CDR3: CASSSNRGPPGNTIYF
DNA: TGTGCCAGCAGTTCAAACAGGGGACCTCCTGGAAACACCATATATTTT

D: -
V: TRBV11-2
J: TRBJ2-1
size: -
CDR3: CASSSRAAEGWNEQFF
DNA: TGTGCCAGCAGCTCCCGGGCGGCGGAGGGGTGGAATGAGCAGTTCTTC

D: TRBD2
V: TRBV18
J: TRBJ2-3
size: -
CDR3: CASSLQLAGNTDTQYF
DNA: TGTGCCAGCTCTCTTCAACTAGCGGGGAACACGGATACGCAGTATTTT

D: -
V: TRBV19
J: TRBJ2-7
size: -
CDR3: CASKGSGSYEQYF
DNA: TGTGCCAGTAAAGGGAGCGGATCCTACGAGCAGTACTTC

D: -
V: TRBV5-1
J: TRBJ1-1
size: -
CDR3: CASSLVEGRREAFF
DNA: TGCGCCAGCAGCTTGGTCGAGGGACGCCGTGAAGCTTTCTTT